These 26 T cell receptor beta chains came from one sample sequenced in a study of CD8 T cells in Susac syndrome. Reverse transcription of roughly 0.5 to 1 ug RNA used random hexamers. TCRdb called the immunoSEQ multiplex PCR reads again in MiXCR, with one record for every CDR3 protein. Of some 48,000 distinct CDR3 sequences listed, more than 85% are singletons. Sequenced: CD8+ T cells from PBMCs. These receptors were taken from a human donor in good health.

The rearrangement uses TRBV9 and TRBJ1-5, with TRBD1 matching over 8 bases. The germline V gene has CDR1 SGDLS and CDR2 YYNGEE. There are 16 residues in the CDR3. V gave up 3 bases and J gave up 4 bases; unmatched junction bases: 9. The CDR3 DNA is TGTGCCAGCAGCGCTACGGACAGGGTGGGAAATCAGCCCCAGCATTTT. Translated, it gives CASSATDRVGNQPQHF.

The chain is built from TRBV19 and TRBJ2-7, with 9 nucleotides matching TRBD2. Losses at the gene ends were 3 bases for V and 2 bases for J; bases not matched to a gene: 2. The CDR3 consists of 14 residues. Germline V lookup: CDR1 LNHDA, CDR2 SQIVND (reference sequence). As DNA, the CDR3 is TGTGCCAGTAGTATCTCTAGCGGGGCCTACGAGCAGTACTTC. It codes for CASSISSGAYEQYF.

The CDR3 bases are TGCAGCGTTAGTACAGGGGGTCGTGGGGCCAACGTCCTGACTTTC. It is translated as CSVSTGGRGANVLTF. V gene TRBV29-1 combines with J gene TRBJ2-6; TRBD1 matches 8 bases. CDR3 length: 15 amino acids. The germline V gene encodes CDR1 SQVTM and CDR2 ANQGSEA. The ends lost 5 bases at V and 3 bases at J; junction bases unmatched: 6.

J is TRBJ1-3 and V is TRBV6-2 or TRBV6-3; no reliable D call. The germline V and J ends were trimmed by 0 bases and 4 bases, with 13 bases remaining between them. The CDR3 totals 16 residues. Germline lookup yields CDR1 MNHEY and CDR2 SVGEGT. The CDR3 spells CASSYSSRGGGNTIYF. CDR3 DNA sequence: TGTGCCAGCAGTTACTCGAGTCGAGGCGGCGGAAACACCATATATTTT.

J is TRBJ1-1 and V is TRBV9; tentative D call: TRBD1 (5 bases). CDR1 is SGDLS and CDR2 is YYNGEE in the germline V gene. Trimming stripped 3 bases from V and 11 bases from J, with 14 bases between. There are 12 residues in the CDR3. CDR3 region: CASSGDREAAFF. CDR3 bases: TGTGCCAGCAGCGGGGACCGGGAGGCGGCTTTCTTT.

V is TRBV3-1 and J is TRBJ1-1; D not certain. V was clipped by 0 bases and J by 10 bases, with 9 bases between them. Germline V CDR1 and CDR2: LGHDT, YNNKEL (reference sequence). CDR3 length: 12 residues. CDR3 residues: CASSQDTHSAFF. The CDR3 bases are TGTGCCAGCAGCCAAGATACCCACTCAGCTTTCTTT.

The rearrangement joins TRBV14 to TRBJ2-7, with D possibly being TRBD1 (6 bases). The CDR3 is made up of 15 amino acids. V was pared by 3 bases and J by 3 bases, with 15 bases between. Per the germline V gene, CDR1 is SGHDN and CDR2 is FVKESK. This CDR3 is CASSQARGRGYEQYF. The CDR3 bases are TGTGCCAGCAGCCAGGCCCGGGGCAGGGGCTACGAGCAGTACTTC.

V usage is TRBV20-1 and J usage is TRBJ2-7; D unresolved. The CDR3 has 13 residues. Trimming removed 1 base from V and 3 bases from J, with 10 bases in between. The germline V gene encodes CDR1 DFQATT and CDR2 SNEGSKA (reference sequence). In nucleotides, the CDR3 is TGCAGTGCTAGAGGGGTTGAACGCTACGAGCAGTACTTC. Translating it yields CSARGVERYEQYF.

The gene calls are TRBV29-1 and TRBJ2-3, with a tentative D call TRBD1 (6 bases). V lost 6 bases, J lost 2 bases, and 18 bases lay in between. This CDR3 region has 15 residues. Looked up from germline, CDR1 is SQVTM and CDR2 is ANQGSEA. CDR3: CSVNPGQINTDTQYF. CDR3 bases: TGCAGCGTGAACCCAGGACAGATAAACACAGATACGCAGTATTTT.

The CDR3 spells CASSSTRGSPEAFF. As DNA, the CDR3 is TGTGCCAGCAGTTCTACACGAGGGAGCCCTGAAGCTTTCTTT. This sequence joins TRBV7-6 and TRBJ1-1; D is uncertain. Trimming took off 6 bases at V and 6 bases at J, with 17 bases between the two ends. This CDR3 comprises 14 residues. CDR1 is SGHVS, CDR2 FNYEAQ, per germline.

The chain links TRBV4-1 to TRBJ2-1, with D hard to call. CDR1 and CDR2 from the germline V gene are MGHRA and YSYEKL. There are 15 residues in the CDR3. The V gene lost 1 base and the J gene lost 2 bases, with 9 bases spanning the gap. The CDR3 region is CASSQVLYTYNEQFF. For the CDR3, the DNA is TGCGCCAGCAGCCAAGTTCTATACACCTACAATGAGCAGTTCTTC.

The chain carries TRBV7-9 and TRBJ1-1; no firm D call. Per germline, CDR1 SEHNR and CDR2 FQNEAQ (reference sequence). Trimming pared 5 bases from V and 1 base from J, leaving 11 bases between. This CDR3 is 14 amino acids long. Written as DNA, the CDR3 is TGTGCCAGCAGCCCTACGGCGGGGAACACTGAAGCTTTCTTT. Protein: CASSPTAGNTEAFF.

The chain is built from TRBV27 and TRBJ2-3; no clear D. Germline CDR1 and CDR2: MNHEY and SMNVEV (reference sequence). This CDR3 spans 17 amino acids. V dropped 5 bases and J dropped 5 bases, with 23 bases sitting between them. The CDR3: CASSTLPRALFGDTQYF. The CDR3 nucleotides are TGTGCCAGCAGTACCCTTCCCCGGGCTCTGTTCGGAGATACGCAGTATTTT.

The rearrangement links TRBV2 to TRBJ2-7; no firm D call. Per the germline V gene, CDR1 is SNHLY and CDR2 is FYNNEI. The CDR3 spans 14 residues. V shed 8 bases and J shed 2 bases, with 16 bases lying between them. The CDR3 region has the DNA TGTGCCAGCGATCCCGGACGGATAACCTACGAGCAGTACTTC. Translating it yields CASDPGRITYEQYF.

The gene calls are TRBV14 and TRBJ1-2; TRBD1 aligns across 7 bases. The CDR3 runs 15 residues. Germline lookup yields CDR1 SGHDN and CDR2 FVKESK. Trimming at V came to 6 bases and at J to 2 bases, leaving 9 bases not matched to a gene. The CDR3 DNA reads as TGTGCCAGCAGACAAAGGGACAGTACCAACTATGGCTACACCTTC. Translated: CASRQRDSTNYGYTF.

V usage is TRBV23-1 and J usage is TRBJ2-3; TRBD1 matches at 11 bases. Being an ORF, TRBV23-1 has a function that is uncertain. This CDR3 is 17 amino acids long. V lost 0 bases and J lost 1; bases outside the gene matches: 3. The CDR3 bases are TGCGCCAGCAGTCAATCCGGACAGGGGGCCGGCACAGATACGCAGTATTTT. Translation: CASSQSGQGAGTDTQYF.

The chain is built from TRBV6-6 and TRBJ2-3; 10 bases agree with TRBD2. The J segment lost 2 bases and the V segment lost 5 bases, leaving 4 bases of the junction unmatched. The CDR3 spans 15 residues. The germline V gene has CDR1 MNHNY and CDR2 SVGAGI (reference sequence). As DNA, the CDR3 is TGTGCCAGCAGTGGACTAGCGGCTTCCACAGATACGCAGTATTTT. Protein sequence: CASSGLAASTDTQYF.

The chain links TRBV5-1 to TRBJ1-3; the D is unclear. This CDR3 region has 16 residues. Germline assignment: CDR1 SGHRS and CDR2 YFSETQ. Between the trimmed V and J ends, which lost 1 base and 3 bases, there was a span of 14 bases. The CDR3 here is CASSLTVLSGGNTIYF. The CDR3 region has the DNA TGCGCCAGCAGCTTGACTGTCCTCTCGGGTGGAAACACCATATATTTT. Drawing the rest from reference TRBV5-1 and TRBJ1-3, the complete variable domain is KAGVTQTPRYLIKTRGQQVTLSCSPISGHRSVSWYQQTPGQGLQFLFEYFSETQRNKGNFPGRFSGRQFSNSRSEMNVSTLELGDSALYLCASSLTVLSGGNTIYFGEGSWLTVV.

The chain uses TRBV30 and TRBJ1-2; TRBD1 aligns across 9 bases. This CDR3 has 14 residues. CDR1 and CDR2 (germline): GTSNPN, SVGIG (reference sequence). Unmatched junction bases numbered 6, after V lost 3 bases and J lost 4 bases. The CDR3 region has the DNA TGTGCCTGGAGCCTTCTACAGGGGGCCTATGGCTACACCTTC. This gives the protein CAWSLLQGAYGYTF.

CDR3 in DNA: TGTGCCAGCAGTTTCCGAGACAGGGGGCATCCATACGAGCAGTACTTC. This codes for CASSFRDRGHPYEQYF. This sequence joins TRBV6-5 and TRBJ2-7; 10 positions agree with TRBD1. The trim removed 4 bases at V and 4 bases at J, leaving 10 bases unmatched. This CDR3 region has 16 residues. Germline loops: CDR1 MNHEY, CDR2 SVGAGI.

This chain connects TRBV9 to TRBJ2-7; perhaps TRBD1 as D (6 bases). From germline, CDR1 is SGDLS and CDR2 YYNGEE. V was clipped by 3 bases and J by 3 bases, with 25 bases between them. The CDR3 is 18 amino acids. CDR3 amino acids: CASSGTDETQGPIYEQYF. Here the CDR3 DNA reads TGTGCCAGCAGCGGAACAGACGAAACACAGGGTCCGATCTACGAGCAGTACTTC.

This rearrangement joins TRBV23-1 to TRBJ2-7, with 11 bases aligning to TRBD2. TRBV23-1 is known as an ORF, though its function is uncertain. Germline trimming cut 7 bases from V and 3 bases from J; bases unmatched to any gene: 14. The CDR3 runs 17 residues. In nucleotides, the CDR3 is TGCGCCAGCATCCCGGGTAGCGGGAGGGCCTATCGCTACGAGCAGTACTTC. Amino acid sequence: CASIPGSGRAYRYEQYF.

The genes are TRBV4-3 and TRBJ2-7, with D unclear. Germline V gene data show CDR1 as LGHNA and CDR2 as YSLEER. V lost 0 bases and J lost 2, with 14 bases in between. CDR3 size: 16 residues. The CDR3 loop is CASSQDHGTGPYEQYF. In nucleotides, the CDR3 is TGCGCCAGCAGCCAAGACCACGGCACCGGACCCTACGAGCAGTACTTC.

CDR3 coding DNA: TGTGCCAGCAGCTTAGGCCCGCCATCGGAACCTAACTATGGCTACACCTTC. This gives the protein CASSLGPPSEPNYGYTF. V gene TRBV7-9 combines with J gene TRBJ1-2; D is undetermined. The V and J ends lost 1 base and 0 bases respectively, with 15 bases between them. Germline V gene lookup returns CDR1 SEHNR and CDR2 FQNEAQ (reference sequence). The CDR3 has 17 residues.

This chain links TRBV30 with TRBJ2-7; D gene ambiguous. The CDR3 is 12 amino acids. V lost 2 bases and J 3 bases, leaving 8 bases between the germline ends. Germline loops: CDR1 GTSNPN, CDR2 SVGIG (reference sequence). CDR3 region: CAWSLIHYEQYF. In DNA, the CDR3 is TGTGCCTGGAGTTTGATTCACTACGAGCAGTACTTC.

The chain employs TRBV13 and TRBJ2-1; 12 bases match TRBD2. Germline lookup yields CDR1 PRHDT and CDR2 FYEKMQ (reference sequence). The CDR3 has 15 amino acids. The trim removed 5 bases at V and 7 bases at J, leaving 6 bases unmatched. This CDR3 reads CASSLAGGPGNEQFF. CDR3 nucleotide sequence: TGTGCCAGCAGCCTAGCGGGAGGGCCAGGGAATGAGCAGTTCTTC.